These 23 T cell receptor beta chains originate from one sample sequenced in a study of T cell responses to AZD1222 COVID-19 vaccine. The repertoire was sequenced with immunoSEQ multiplex PCR; TCRdb's copy has only in-frame clones and lacks some. The sample has 250,000 to 300,000 clones, 90% to 95% seen once. This specimen was peripheral blood, taken 28 days after the second AZD1222 dose. These receptors came from an adult who received the AZD1222 COVID-19 vaccine.

The V call is TRBV19, the J call TRBJ1-5, with a possible D match to TRBD1 (6 bases). Looked up from germline, CDR1 is LNHDA and CDR2 is SQIVND (reference sequence). This CDR3 comprises 13 residues. Trimming pared 5 bases from V and 7 bases from J, leaving 12 bases between. For the CDR3, the DNA is TGTGCCAGTAGTCCTACAGGGACCCAGCCCCAGCATTTT. This gives the protein CASSPTGTQPQHF.

The chain carries TRBV19 and TRBJ1-4; a weak D match, TRBD1 (5 bases). Per the germline V gene, CDR1 is LNHDA and CDR2 is SQIVND (reference sequence). This CDR3 is 15 amino acids long. The V and J ends lost 1 base and 8 bases respectively, with 14 bases between them. CDR3 in amino acids: CASSIGPGSTEKLFF. CDR3 sequence (DNA): TGTGCCAGTAGTATAGGCCCAGGGTCGACAGAAAAACTGTTTTTT.

V is TRBV19 and J is TRBJ1-1; D is uncertain. Germline CDR1 LNHDA, CDR2 SQIVND (reference sequence). Trimming took 7 bases from V and 3 from J, leaving 6 bases between them. This CDR3 has 11 residues. CDR3 region: CASISYTEAFF. CDR3 DNA sequence: TGTGCCAGTATATCGTACACTGAAGCTTTCTTT.

V is TRBV2 and J is TRBJ2-3, with TRBD2 identical over 8 bases. The V segment lost 3 bases and the J segment 4 bases; nucleotides outside the gene matches: 6. The CDR3 covers 15 residues. Germline V gene lookup returns CDR1 SNHLY and CDR2 FYNNEI. Here the CDR3 DNA reads TGTGCCAGCAGTGACGCTAGCGGGCTCCCAGATACGCAGTATTTT. Protein sequence: CASSDASGLPDTQYF. Full variable domain (missing parts from reference TRBV2 and TRBJ2-3): EPEVTQTPSHQVTQMGQEVILRCVPISNHLYFYWYRQILGQKVEFLVSFYNNEISEKSEIFDDQFSVERPDGSNFTLKIRSTKLEDSAMYFCASSDASGLPDTQYFGPGTRLTVL.

The chain combines TRBV11-2 with TRBJ2-4; perhaps TRBD2 as D (6 bases). Germline V gives CDR1 SGHAT, CDR2 FQNNGV. Trimming took 1 base from V and 0 from J, leaving 19 bases between them. The CDR3 has 19 residues. The CDR3 region is CASSLARASERLAKNIQYF. The CDR3 DNA follows: TGTGCCAGCAGCTTAGCGAGGGCTAGCGAGAGGTTAGCCAAAAACATTCAGTACTTC.

The rearrangement uses TRBV19 and TRBJ1-5; D unclear. CDR3 length: 15 residues. The germline CDR1 and CDR2 sequences are LNHDA and SQIVND (reference sequence). The V gene lost 3 bases and the J gene lost 0 bases, with 9 bases spanning the gap. The DNA for the CDR3 is TGTGCCAGTAGTATTGGGCAGAATAGCAATCAGCCCCAGCATTTT. As protein: CASSIGQNSNQPQHF.

This chain connects TRBV7-2 to TRBJ2-2; 9 nucleotides agree with TRBD2. The germline CDR1 and CDR2 sequences are SGHTA and FQGNSA. The CDR3 runs 17 residues. V gave up 3 bases and J gave up 1 base; unmatched junction bases: 6. The CDR3 DNA is TGTGCCAGCAGCTTGGTAGCGGGAGCGTGGAACACCGGGGAGCTGTTTTTT. Translating it yields CASSLVAGAWNTGELFF.

The V gene is TRBV6-2 or TRBV6-3, the J gene TRBJ1-5; 7 bases agree with TRBD1. V dropped 6 bases and J dropped 6; count of bases not matched to a gene: 11. The germline CDR1 and CDR2 sequences are MNHEY and SVGEGT. The CDR3 is made up of 15 amino acids. The CDR3 coding sequence is TGTGCCAGCAGCCGACGAGGGAACAGGGGTCAGCCCCAGCATTTT. It specifies CASSRRGNRGQPQHF.

V and J are TRBV2 and TRBJ1-2; no clear D. CDR3 length equals 11 residues. Germline V lookup: CDR1 SNHLY, CDR2 FYNNEI. Trimming left V 6 bases short and J 6 bases short, with 8 bases between. This chain's CDR3 is CASSLTHGYTF. In DNA form, the CDR3 reads TGTGCCAGCAGCCTGACTCATGGCTACACCTTC. The whole variable domain, remainder taken from reference TRBV2 and TRBJ1-2, is EPEVTQTPSHQVTQMGQEVILRCVPISNHLYFYWYRQILGQKVEFLVSFYNNEISEKSEIFDDQFSVERPDGSNFTLKIRSTKLEDSAMYFCASSLTHGYTFGSGTRLTVV.

The chain employs TRBV2 and TRBJ2-2; TRBD2 is a possible D gene (6 bases). This CDR3 is built from 15 residues. Germline CDR1 is SNHLY and CDR2 is FYNNEI. V lost 6 bases and J 0 bases, leaving 11 bases between the germline ends. The CDR3 sequence is CASRRGLANTGELFF. CDR3 DNA sequence: TGTGCCAGCAGGAGGGGACTTGCGAACACCGGGGAGCTGTTTTTT. The full variable domain, with the rest looked up from reference TRBV2 and TRBJ2-2, is EPEVTQTPSHQVTQMGQEVILRCVPISNHLYFYWYRQILGQKVEFLVSFYNNEISEKSEIFDDQFSVERPDGSNFTLKIRSTKLEDSAMYFCASRRGLANTGELFFGEGSRLTVL.

The gene calls are TRBV18 and TRBJ2-2; 9 bases match TRBD2. This CDR3 contains 17 residues. In germline, CDR1 is KGHSH, CDR2 LQKENI. The ends lost 2 bases at V and 1 base at J; junction bases unmatched: 5. CDR3 nucleotides: TGTGCCAGCTCACCATTAGGTAGCGGGAGGAACACCGGGGAGCTGTTTTTT. It is translated as CASSPLGSGRNTGELFF.

This clone was seen just once. This rearrangement joins TRBV6-5 to TRBJ2-7; 7 bases agree with TRBD2. The germline V gene encodes CDR1 MNHEY and CDR2 SVGAGI. V was pared by 5 bases and J by 3 bases, with 7 bases of the junction left unmatched. This CDR3 has 14 residues. CDR3 bases: TGTGCCAGCAGTCGTGGCGGGGGAAGCTACGAGCAGTACTTC. Translating gives CASSRGGGSYEQYF.

The genes are TRBV4-1 and TRBJ1-5; a weak D match, TRBD1 (5 bases). This CDR3 has 15 residues. The germline V gene has CDR1 MGHRA and CDR2 YSYEKL. Trimming pared 4 bases from V and 0 bases from J, leaving 10 bases between. For the CDR3, the DNA is TGCGCCAGCAGCCCTGACAGATATAGCAATCAGCCCCAGCATTTT. Protein product: CASSPDRYSNQPQHF.

The chain uses TRBV10-2 and TRBJ2-6; D is unresolved. Germline V gives CDR1 WSHSY, CDR2 SAAADI. The germline V and J ends were trimmed by 3 bases and 0 bases, with 15 bases remaining between them. The CDR3 is 18 residues long. CDR3 sequence: CASSDPGTASSGANVLTF. The DNA of the CDR3 is TGCGCCAGCAGTGACCCGGGCACAGCCAGCTCTGGGGCCAACGTCCTGACTTTC.

The chain is built from TRBV2 and TRBJ2-7; no clear D gene. The CDR3 contains 11 residues. V dropped 8 bases and J dropped 3 bases, with 8 bases sitting between them. Germline V CDR1 and CDR2: SNHLY, FYNNEI. Written as DNA, the CDR3 is TGTGCCAGCGGGCTAGGCTACGAGCAGTACTTC. Encoded protein: CASGLGYEQYF.

The chain recombines TRBV11-2 with TRBJ1-1; possible D gene TRBD1, 5 bases. Germline CDR1 and CDR2: SGHAT and FQNNGV. The CDR3 contains 15 residues. Trimming removed 0 bases from V and 0 bases from J, with 8 bases in between. CDR3 in amino acids: CASSLEPGVNTEAFF. The CDR3 nucleotides are TGTGCCAGCAGCTTAGAGCCGGGGGTGAACACTGAAGCTTTCTTT.

The gene calls are TRBV11-2 and TRBJ2-7; possibly TRBD2 for D (5 bases). The germline gives CDR1 SGHAT, CDR2 FQNNGV. The CDR3 totals 14 residues. The germline V and J ends were trimmed by 5 bases and 2 bases, with 13 bases remaining between them. The CDR3: CASSPGSATYEQYF. The DNA of the CDR3 is TGTGCCAGCAGCCCGGGTAGCGCGACCTACGAGCAGTACTTC.

V gene TRBV5-1 combines with J gene TRBJ1-1; 10 bases align to TRBD1. J was trimmed by 4 bases and V by 3 bases; bases with no gene match: 9. Looked up from germline, CDR1 is SGHRS and CDR2 is YFSETQ. This CDR3 has 16 residues. CDR3 bases: TGCGCCAGCAGCTCGGGGACAGGGGAGAAGGGCACTGAAGCTTTCTTT. Translated, it gives CASSSGTGEKGTEAFF. Based on the CDR3 plus reference TRBV5-1 and TRBJ1-1, the full variable domain is KAGVTQTPRYLIKTRGQQVTLSCSPISGHRSVSWYQQTPGQGLQFLFEYFSETQRNKGNFPGRFSGRQFSNSRSEMNVSTLELGDSALYLCASSSGTGEKGTEAFFGQGTRLTVV.

The chain employs TRBV5-1 and TRBJ2-1; the D call may be TRBD1 or TRBD2 (5 bases each). Germline values: CDR1 SGHRS, CDR2 YFSETQ. V lost 1 base and J 5 bases, leaving 7 bases between the germline ends. The CDR3 consists of 13 residues. CDR3 loop: CASSLQGHNEQFF. Written as DNA, the CDR3 is TGCGCCAGCAGCTTGCAGGGACACAATGAGCAGTTCTTC.

The chain carries TRBV6-5 and TRBJ1-5; D call uncertain. This CDR3 comprises 14 residues. Germline CDR1 reads MNHEY; CDR2 reads SVGAGI. V gave up 6 bases and J gave up 0 bases, with 9 bases separating them. Here the CDR3 reads CASSGSYSNQPQHF. CDR3 sequence (DNA): TGTGCCAGCAGCGGTTCTTATAGCAATCAGCCCCAGCATTTT.

V gene TRBV5-1 combines with J gene TRBJ1-3, with 7 bases that match TRBD1. The CDR3 spans 16 residues. V lost 5 bases, J lost 0 bases, and 8 bases stayed unmatched. Germline CDR1 is SGHRS and CDR2 is YFSETQ. CDR3: CASSLRDRSSGNTIYF. The CDR3 DNA reads TGCGCCAGCAGTCTAAGGGACAGAAGCTCTGGAAACACCATATATTTT.

The chain uses TRBV5-1 and TRBJ2-3; D not certain. The germline V gene encodes CDR1 SGHRS and CDR2 YFSETQ. Trimming stripped 1 base from V and 2 bases from J, with 11 bases between. CDR3 size: 15 residues. CDR3 nucleotide sequence: TGCGCCAGCAGCTTGCTTGCCTCCATCACAGATACGCAGTATTTT. Amino acid sequence: CASSLLASITDTQYF.

The rearrangement links TRBV27 to TRBJ1-5, with TRBD1 matching over 7 bases. Germline assignment: CDR1 MNHEY and CDR2 SMNVEV (reference sequence). The V gene end was trimmed by 8 bases and the J gene end by 6 bases; junction bases not matched to a gene: 16. The CDR3 contains 16 residues. Written as DNA, the CDR3 is TGTGCCAGCCGGAGGGGCGGAGACAGGGTTCTTCAGCCCCAGCATTTT. Translated: CASRRGGDRVLQPQHF.